Below, one T cell receptor (beta chain) is given with its context. The data were produced by immunoSEQ multiplex PCR, yet TCRdb's version contains in-frame clones alone and is incomplete. This sample has around 63,000 clones, with just over 85% found just once. This entry comes from a study of blood T cell repertoires in COVID-19. Study in general: The United States, Italy and Spain supplied acute and convalescent COVID-19 samples. The analysed material was cDNA or gDNA that came from T cells, B-cell-depleted T cells, or PBMCs.

The ends lost 3 bases at V and 6 bases at J; junction bases unmatched: 4. CDR1 and CDR2 from the germline V gene are KGHSH and LQKENI. The CDR3 is 14 residues long. J is TRBJ1-1 and V is TRBV18; 10 bases fit TRBD1. This receptor was obtained from an elderly woman with acute or convalescent COVID-19. The source material was peripheral blood. In DNA, the CDR3 is TGTGCCAGCTCACCCGGGACAGGGGCTCCTGAAGCTTTCTTT. This gives the protein CASSPGTGAPEAFF.